The 2 T cell receptor beta chains listed next were all sequenced from one sample in a study of shared clonotypes between healthy human individuals. Generated by immunoSEQ multiplex PCR, the TCRdb table keeps only in-frame clones and is missing some. The sample contains about 360,000 clones, about 70% of which appear only once. Sequences were obtained from memory CD4+ T cells sorted from blood. Subset defined: CD45RA-negative fraction. These receptors all come from a man younger than 40 in good health.

The rearrangement links TRBV10-2 to TRBJ2-7, with D perhaps matching TRBD2 (6 bases). Trimming took off 4 bases at V and 4 bases at J, with 11 bases between the two ends. The CDR3 totals 13 residues. CDR1 is WSHSY and CDR2 is SAAADI in the germline V gene. CDR3 region: CASSGGEPYEQYF. In nucleotides, the CDR3 is TGCGCCAGCAGTGGGGGGGAGCCTTACGAGCAGTACTTC.

The rearrangement uses TRBV19 and TRBJ2-7; D possibly corresponds to TRBD1 (6 bases). CDR3 length: 18 residues. Germline CDR1 and CDR2: LNHDA and SQIVND (reference sequence). The V end was cut by 4 bases, the J end by 0 bases, with 22 bases between. As DNA, the CDR3 is TGTGCCAGTAGTACCACATTCACGACAGGTAACCCCTCCTACGAGCAGTACTTC. Translation: CASSTTFTTGNPSYEQYF.